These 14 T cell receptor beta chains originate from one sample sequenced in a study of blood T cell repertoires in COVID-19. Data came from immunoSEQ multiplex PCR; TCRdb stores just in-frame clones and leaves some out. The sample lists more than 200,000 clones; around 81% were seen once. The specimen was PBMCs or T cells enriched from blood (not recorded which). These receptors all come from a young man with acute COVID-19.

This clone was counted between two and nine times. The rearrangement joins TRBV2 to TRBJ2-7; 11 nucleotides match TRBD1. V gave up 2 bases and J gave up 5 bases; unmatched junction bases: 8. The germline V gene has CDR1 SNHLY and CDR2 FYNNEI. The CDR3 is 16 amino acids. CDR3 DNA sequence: TGTGCCAGCAGTGAATTCTGGACAGGGGGCTCGGACGAGCAGTACTTC. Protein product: CASSEFWTGGSDEQYF. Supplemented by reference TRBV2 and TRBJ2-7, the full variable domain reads EPEVTQTPSHQVTQMGQEVILRCVPISNHLYFYWYRQILGQKVEFLVSFYNNEISEKSEIFDDQFSVERPDGSNFTLKIRSTKLEDSAMYFCASSEFWTGGSDEQYFGPGTRLTVT.

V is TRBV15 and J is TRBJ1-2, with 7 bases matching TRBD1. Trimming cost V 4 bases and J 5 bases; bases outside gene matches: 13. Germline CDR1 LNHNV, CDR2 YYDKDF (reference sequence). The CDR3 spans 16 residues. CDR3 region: CATSTLRQGRGYGYTF. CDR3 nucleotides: TGTGCCACCAGCACGCTGCGTCAAGGCAGGGGGTATGGCTACACCTTC.

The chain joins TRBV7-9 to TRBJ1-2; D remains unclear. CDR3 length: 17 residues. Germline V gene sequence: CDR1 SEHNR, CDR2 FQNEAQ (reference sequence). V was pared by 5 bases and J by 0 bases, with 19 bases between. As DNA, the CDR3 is TGTGCCAGCAGCCTTTCCGGGAACACCCCAACTAACTATGGCTACACCTTC. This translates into CASSLSGNTPTNYGYTF.

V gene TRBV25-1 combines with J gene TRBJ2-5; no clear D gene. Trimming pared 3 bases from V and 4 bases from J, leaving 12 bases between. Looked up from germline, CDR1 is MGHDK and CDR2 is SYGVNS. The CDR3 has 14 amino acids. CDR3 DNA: TGTGCCAGCAGTGAGCCCACAGTGGCAGAGACCCAGTACTTC. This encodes CASSEPTVAETQYF. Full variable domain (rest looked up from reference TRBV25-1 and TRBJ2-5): EADIYQTPRYLVIGTGKKITLECSQTMGHDKMYWYQQDPGMELHLIHYSYGVNSTEKGDLSSESTVSRIRTEHFPLTLESARPSHTSQYLCASSEPTVAETQYFGPGTRLLVL.

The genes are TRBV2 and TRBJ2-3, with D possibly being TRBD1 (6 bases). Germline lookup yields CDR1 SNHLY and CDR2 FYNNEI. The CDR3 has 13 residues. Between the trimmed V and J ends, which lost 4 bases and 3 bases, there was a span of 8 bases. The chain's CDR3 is CASSAQGTDTQYF. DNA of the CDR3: TGTGCCAGCAGTGCTCAGGGGACAGATACGCAGTATTTT.

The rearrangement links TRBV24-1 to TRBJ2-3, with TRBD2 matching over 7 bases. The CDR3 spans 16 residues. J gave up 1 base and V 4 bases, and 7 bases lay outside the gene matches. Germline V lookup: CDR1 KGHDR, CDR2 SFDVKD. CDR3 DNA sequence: TGTGCCACCAGTGACGCTAGCGGAAGGGGCACAGATACGCAGTATTTT. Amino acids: CATSDASGRGTDTQYF.

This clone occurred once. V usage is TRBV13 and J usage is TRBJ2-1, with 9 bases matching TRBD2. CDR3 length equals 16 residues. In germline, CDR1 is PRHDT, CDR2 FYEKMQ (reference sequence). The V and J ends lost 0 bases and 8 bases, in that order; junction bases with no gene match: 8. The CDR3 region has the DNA TGTGCCAGCAGCTTAGGCCGGGGACTAGCCTCCGATGAGCAGTTCTTC. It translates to CASSLGRGLASDEQFF.

In DNA, the CDR3 is TGTGCCAGCAGTGTCGCGGGGGCCTCCTACGAGCAGTACTTC. Encoded protein: CASSVAGASYEQYF. The chain carries TRBV2 and TRBJ2-7; D perhaps matches TRBD2 (7 bases). V was pared by 4 bases and J by 0 bases, with 10 bases between. The CDR3 is 14 residues long. Germline lookup yields CDR1 SNHLY and CDR2 FYNNEI.

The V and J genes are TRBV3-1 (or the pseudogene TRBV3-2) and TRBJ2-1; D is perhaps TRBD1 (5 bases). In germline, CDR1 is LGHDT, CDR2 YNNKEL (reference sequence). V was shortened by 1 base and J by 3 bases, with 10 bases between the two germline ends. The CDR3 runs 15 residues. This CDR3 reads CASSQVDKIYNEQFF. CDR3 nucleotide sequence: TGTGCCAGCAGCCAAGTGGACAAGATCTACAATGAGCAGTTCTTC.

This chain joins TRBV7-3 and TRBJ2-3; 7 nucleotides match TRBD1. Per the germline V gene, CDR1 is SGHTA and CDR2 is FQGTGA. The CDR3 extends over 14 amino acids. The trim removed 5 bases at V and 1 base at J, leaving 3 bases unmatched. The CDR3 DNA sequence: TGTGCCAGCAGCAGTCAGGGGGGCACAGATACGCAGTATTTT. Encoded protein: CASSSQGGTDTQYF.

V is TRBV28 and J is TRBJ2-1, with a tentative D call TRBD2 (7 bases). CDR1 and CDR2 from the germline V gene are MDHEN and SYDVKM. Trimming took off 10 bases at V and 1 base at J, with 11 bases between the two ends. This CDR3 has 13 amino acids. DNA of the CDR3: TGTGCCATCCGGGGGGCGTCCTACAATGAGCAGTTCTTC. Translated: CAIRGASYNEQFF.

Written as DNA, the CDR3 is TGTGCCAGCAGTGGCCGGGACAGGGCTGACAATGAGCAGTTCTTC. This codes for CASSGRDRADNEQFF. The chain employs TRBV25-1 and TRBJ2-1; 9 nucleotides agree with TRBD1. The CDR3 has 15 amino acids. CDR1 MGHDK and CDR2 SYGVNS come from the germline V gene. The junction had 6 bases not matched to a gene; V was cut back by 4 bases and J by 5 bases.

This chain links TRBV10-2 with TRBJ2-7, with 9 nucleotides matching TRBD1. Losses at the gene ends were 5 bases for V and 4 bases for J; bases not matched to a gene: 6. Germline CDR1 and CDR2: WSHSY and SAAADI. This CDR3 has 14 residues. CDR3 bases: TGCGCCAGCAGTTGGACAGGGGAGAATTACGAGCAGTACTTC. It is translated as CASSWTGENYEQYF.

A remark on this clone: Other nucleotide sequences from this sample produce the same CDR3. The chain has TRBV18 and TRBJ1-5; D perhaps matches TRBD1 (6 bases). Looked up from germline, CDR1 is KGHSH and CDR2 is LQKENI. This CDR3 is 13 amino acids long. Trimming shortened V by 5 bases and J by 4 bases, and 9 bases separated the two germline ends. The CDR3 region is CASSGQTNQPQHF. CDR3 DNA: TGTGCCAGCTCAGGACAGACGAATCAGCCCCAGCATTTT.